This is a list of T cell receptor beta chains from one sample in a study of TIL therapy for anti-PD-1-resistant metastatic lung cancer. Data came from immunoSEQ multiplex PCR; TCRdb stores just in-frame clones and leaves some out. The repertoire holds tens of thousands of clones, with roughly two thirds as singletons. The starting material was blood, obtained at baseline. These TCRs come from a person aged 25 to 85 with non-small cell lung cancer. CDR3s include the opening cysteine and the closing phenylalanine or tryptophan. A D gene is named only where the DNA matches it firmly. Only some rows state a clone size, as once, few, many or a class for expanded clones.

D gene | J gene | clone size | V gene | CDR3 DNA | CDR3 protein
. | TRBJ2-7 | . | TRBV19 | TGTGCCAGTAGTCCCGGAATGGCCTACGAGCAGTACTTC | CASSPGMAYEQYF
. | TRBJ2-5 | medium-sized | TRBV6-5 | TGTGCCAGCAGTTCGACCCTTCAAGAGACCCAGTACTTC | CASSSTLQETQYF
. | TRBJ1-1 | . | TRBV15 | TGTGCCACCAGCAGAGATCGTGGACGGTACACTGAAGCTTTCTTT | CATSRDRGRYTEAFF
TRBD2 | TRBJ2-3 | . | TRBV27 | TGTGCCAGCAGTTTGTTAGGTCTTAGCGGGAGATACACAGATACGCAGTATTTT | CASSLLGLSGRYTDTQYF
. | TRBJ2-1 | . | TRBV6-1 | TGTGCCAGCAGTGACACTTACAATGAGCAGTTCTTC | CASSDTYNEQFF
TRBD1 | TRBJ1-6 | . | TRBV6-1 | TGTGCCAGCAGGGAGACAGGGGGCCATTCACCCCTCCACTTT | CASRETGGHSPLHF
. | TRBJ2-1 | . | TRBV11-2 | TGTGCCAGCAGCCGGAGGCCCGAGGAGCAGTTCTTC | CASSRRPEEQFF
. | TRBJ2-7 | . | TRBV27 | TGTGCCAGCAGTTTAACCTCCACGGGAAGTATCTACGAGCAGTACTTC | CASSLTSTGSIYEQYF
. | TRBJ1-1 | . | TRBV6-6 | TGTGCCAGCAGTTATATGCAGACTGAAGCTTTCTTT | CASSYMQTEAFF
. | TRBJ2-7 | . | TRBV5-6 | TGTGCCAGCAGCTTGAGTCAGAAAGCCTACGAGCAGTACTTC | CASSLSQKAYEQYF
TRBD2 | TRBJ2-7 | . | TRBV29-1 | TGCAGCGTTGGTTGGACTAGTTCCAAGGAGCAGTACTTC | CSVGWTSSKEQYF
. | TRBJ1-5 | . | TRBV18 | TGTGCCAGCTCAGTTACAGGGTATAGCAATCAGCCCCAGCATTTT | CASSVTGYSNQPQHF
. | TRBJ2-7 | . | TRBV28 | TGTGCCAGCAGTTTAACCGGCTACGAGCAGTACTTC | CASSLTGYEQYF
TRBD2 | TRBJ2-1 | . | TRBV5-4 | TGTGCCAGCAGCTCCTCGGGACTAGCGGGAGAAAGTGAGCAGTTCTTC | CASSSSGLAGESEQFF
TRBD2 | TRBJ2-1 | . | TRBV5-1 | TGCGCCAGCAGCTCCCAAGCGGGATACTCCTACAATGAGCAGTTCTTC | CASSSQAGYSYNEQFF
TRBD2 | TRBJ2-7 | once | TRBV28 | TGTGCCAGCAGACGTAGAGGACTAGCGGGAGGGCTAACCTACGAGCAGTACTTC | CASRRRGLAGGLTYEQYF
TRBD1 | TRBJ1-5 | . | TRBV5-6 | TGTGCCAGCAGCCCACTCCAACAGGGGTCAAATCAGCCCCAGCATTTT | CASSPLQQGSNQPQHF
. | TRBJ2-2 | . | TRBV4-2 | TGTGCCAGCAGCCAACTGGGGGGAAGGGTCGGGGAGCTGTTTTTT | CASSQLGGRVGELFF
TRBD1 | TRBJ2-7 | . | TRBV19 | TGTGCCAGTAGTGTCCGGGACAGGGCGTCCTACGAGCAGTACTTC | CASSVRDRASYEQYF
TRBD1 | TRBJ1-5 | . | TRBV10-3 | TGTGCCAGCAGTGAATGGGGGACAGATAGCAATCAGCCCCAGCATTTT | CASSEWGTDSNQPQHF
. | TRBJ2-7 | few | TRBV6-1 | TGTGCCAGCTCTGGGAACAGCGACGAGCAGTACTTC | CASSGNSDEQYF
TRBD2 | TRBJ2-2 | . | TRBV9 | TGTGCCAGCACCTGGACTAGCGGCAACACCGGGGAGCTGTTTTTT | CASTWTSGNTGELFF
. | TRBJ2-4 | . | TRBV4-1 | TGCGCCAGCAGCCAATTTGCCGGGTCAGACATTCAGTACTTC | CASSQFAGSDIQYF
. | TRBJ2-6 | once | TRBV7-5 | TGTGTCAGAAGCCCTCCCGGGGCCAACGTCCTGACTTTC | CVRSPPGANVLTF
TRBD1 | TRBJ2-7 | . | TRBV6-1 | TGTGCCAGCAGGGCCGGGACAGGAAGCTACGAGCAGTACTTC | CASRAGTGSYEQYF
TRBD2 | TRBJ2-5 | . | TRBV5-4 | TGTGCCAGCAGATATGAAGGGACTAGCGGGAGAGAGACCCAGTACTTC | CASRYEGTSGRETQYF
. | TRBJ2-3 | . | TRBV5-6 | TGTGCCAGCAGCTTGGTTAGCACTAGCACAGATACGCAGTATTTT | CASSLVSTSTDTQYF
TRBD1 | TRBJ1-1 | . | TRBV10-3 | TGTGCCATCACCCAATCGACAGGGCGATTCACTGAAGCTTTCTTT | CAITQSTGRFTEAFF
. | TRBJ2-7 | . | TRBV9 | TGTGCCAGCAGCGTAGGCGCGGCGAAGAGCTACGAGCAGTACTTC | CASSVGAAKSYEQYF
. | TRBJ2-1 | once | TRBV20-1 | TGCAGTGCTCAGACCCCGAATGAGCAGTTCTTC | CSAQTPNEQFF
. | TRBJ2-5 | . | TRBV6-5 | TGTGCCAGCAGTTTCCGAGACGGAAGTCAAGAGACCCAGTACTTC | CASSFRDGSQETQYF
. | TRBJ2-1 | . | TRBV6-5 | TGTGCCAGCAGGAGGGGCTCGAGCTCCTACAATGAGCAGTTCTTC | CASRRGSSSYNEQFF
TRBD1 | TRBJ2-2 | . | TRBV7-8 | TGTGCCAGCAGCTTAGGAGAGGGGGCCACGCTGGCCGGGGAGCTGTTTTTT | CASSLGEGATLAGELFF
. | TRBJ2-3 | . | TRBV2 | TGTGCCAGCAGGAGGACCGGACAGTTAGATACGCAGTATTTT | CASRRTGQLDTQYF
TRBD1 | TRBJ1-5 | . | TRBV6-1 | TGTGCCACCCGAGGACAGGGCGGTCAGCCCCAGCATTTT | CATRGQGGQPQHF
TRBD1 | TRBJ2-2 | . | TRBV5-1 | TGCGCCAGCAGAGAAGCCGGGACAGGGGTTGCTTACACCGGGGAGCTGTTTTTT | CASREAGTGVAYTGELFF
TRBD1 | TRBJ1-1 | few | TRBV6-5 | TGTGCCAGCAGTAGGGGGCAAGGGGGCAACACTGAAGCTTTCTTT | CASSRGQGGNTEAFF
. | TRBJ2-1 | . | TRBV7-9 | TGTGCCAGCAGCTTAGGTTATGATAGCGATGAGCAGTTCTTC | CASSLGYDSDEQFF
. | TRBJ2-5 | . | TRBV29-1 | TGCAGCGTTGTTAGGGGTTCGGAGACCCAGTACTTC | CSVVRGSETQYF
. | TRBJ2-1 | . | TRBV10-3 | TGTGCCATCAGTGGGCTGGGGCGGGACCAGGTCAATGAGCAGTTCTTC | CAISGLGRDQVNEQFF
TRBD1 | TRBJ2-7 | once | TRBV7-7 | TGTGCTAGCAGCTCTTGGACAGGGGACGAGCAGTACTTC | CASSSWTGDEQYF
. | TRBJ2-5 | . | TRBV9 | TGTGCCAGCAGCCCCCAGGGGGGGTTCCAAGAGACCCAGTACTTC | CASSPQGGFQETQYF
. | TRBJ2-6 | . | TRBV6-6 | TGTGCCAGCAGTTATCCTGGGGCCAACGTCCTGACTTTC | CASSYPGANVLTF
TRBD2 | TRBJ2-7 | . | TRBV28 | TGTGCCAGCGAATCTAGCGGGGGGTCTCTCGAGCAGTACTTC | CASESSGGSLEQYF
TRBD1 | TRBJ1-2 | . | TRBV5-4 | TGTGCCAGCAGCTTGTACAGGGGGCGAGACTATGGCTACACCTTC | CASSLYRGRDYGYTF
TRBD1 | TRBJ2-1 | . | TRBV28 | TGTGCCAGCAGGGGGGACAGGGAGGAGCAGTTCTTC | CASRGDREEQFF
. | TRBJ1-1 | . | TRBV19 | TGTGCCAGTAGTAAGGGCCCGGCGGGGCCCCTGGGCACTGAAGCTTTCTTT | CASSKGPAGPLGTEAFF
. | TRBJ2-2 | . | TRBV20-1 | TGCAGTGCTAGGGGGGGCGGGGAGCTGTTTTTT | CSARGGGELFF
. | TRBJ2-1 | . | TRBV5-1 | TGCGCCAGCAGCGCCCGAAACCAATATAACGGTAATGAGCAGTTCTTC | CASSARNQYNGNEQFF
. | TRBJ2-2 | . | TRBV19 | TGTGCCAGTAGTATCGGGGGGCAGGACACCGGGGAGCTGTTTTTT | CASSIGGQDTGELFF
. | TRBJ1-1 | once | TRBV28 | TGTGCCAGCAGTTTAATAGGGCAAGGGGACACTGAAGCTTTCTTT | CASSLIGQGDTEAFF
TRBD1 | TRBJ2-7 | . | TRBV5-1 | TGCGCCAGCAGCTTGGATGGACAGGGGGGTTACTACGAGCAGTACTTC | CASSLDGQGGYYEQYF
. | TRBJ1-4 | . | TRBV9 | TGTGCCAGCAGCGTATCCGGGGGAACTAATGAAAAACTGTTTTTT | CASSVSGGTNEKLFF
. | TRBJ2-1 | . | TRBV5-6 | TGTGCCAGCAGCTTGGCCGACGGGACCTACAATGAGCAGTTCTTC | CASSLADGTYNEQFF
. | TRBJ1-5 | few | TRBV6-1 | TGTGCCAGCAGTGGGAGGGTATTTGGCAATCAGCCCCAGCATTTT | CASSGRVFGNQPQHF